The source of this T cell receptor beta chain is a study of T cells in Graves' hyperthyroidism and ophthalmopathy. Overall study results and limits: Researchers report that a 13 V-J model separated ophthalmopathy from stable hyperthyroidism. In validation, the model predicted ophthalmopathy. These predictions came a median about 6.5 months before onset.

RNA transcripts served as the template for amplifying TCR beta CDR3 regions. The TCR CDR3 was amplified in a first-round RT-PCR using the HTBI primer set. In TCRdb, the multiplex PCR reads were re-called with MiXCR into one record per CDR3 protein. This sample carries about 350,000 distinct CDR3 sequences, roughly 13% of them seen once, and the ten largest clones take 34%. This clonotype was seen only once. Its matching antigen is unknown. Germline CDR1 reads SEHNR; CDR2 reads FQNEAQ (reference sequence). The V and J ends lost 11 bases and 3 bases, in that order; junction bases with no gene match: 16. This CDR3 has 16 residues. For the diagnoses, clinical symptoms, serum thyroxine and TRAb, thyroid ultrasound and orbital computed tomography were used.

The chain uses TRBV7-9 and TRBJ2-3, with TRBD2 matching 8 bases. Sequencing was performed on blood. The clonotype originates from a woman in her thirties or forties with Graves' ophthalmopathy. CDR3 DNA: TGTGCCTCCGGGGGGGCCCGGGACTCAGTAACAGATACGCAGTATTTT. Its translation is CASGGARDSVTDTQYF.